The 9 T cell receptor beta chains presented below share a single source sample, sequenced in a study of CXCR3-negative and CXCR3-positive naive CD8 T cells. TRB cDNA was prepared as libraries by UMI-labeled 5' RACE. TCRdb reworked the 5' RACE reads into one entry per CDR3 protein, no DNA. This listing includes roughly 120,000 distinct CDR3 sequences. The study, taken as a whole, reports: A higher hydrophobicity marked the TRB CDR3s of CXCR3-positive naive cells versus CXCR3-negative naive cells.

Their target antigens are unknown. The sample was naive CXCR3+ CD8+ T cells from blood. Subset given: CD45RO-CCR7+CD27+CD95- naive CD8+ T cells expressing CXCR3 (TNR3+). The receptors were gathered from a human donor in good health. Some clones in this sample may be carry-over from other donors' samples.

This chain uses TRBV18 with TRBJ2-1. The CDR3 contains 14 residues. CDR1 KGHSH and CDR2 LQKENI come from the germline V gene. Here the CDR3 reads CASRSMPSYNEQFF.

The gene calls are TRBV5-1 and TRBJ2-3; TCRdb picks TRBD2, but there is no DNA to check that call. CDR3 size: 15 residues. Germline assignment: CDR1 SGHRS and CDR2 YFSETQ. The CDR3 sequence: CASSLNGFPQDTQYF.

V gene TRBV6-6 combines with J gene TRBJ1-5; TCRdb designates TRBD1, a call that cannot be tested without DNA. The germline CDR1 and CDR2 sequences are MNHNY and SVGAGI (reference sequence). This CDR3 has 15 amino acids. The CDR3 protein is CASSYSGGGGQPQHF.

V is TRBV12-3 or TRBV12-4 and J is TRBJ2-5; without DNA, the TCRdb call of TRBD2 cannot be checked. The CDR3 runs 14 residues. CDR3 region: CASSTYSGRKTQYF.

The chain employs TRBV19 and TRBJ2-3; TCRdb selects TRBD1, and the lack of DNA leaves this call unchecked. CDR1 and CDR2 (germline): LNHDA, SQIVND (reference sequence). The length of the CDR3 is 14 residues. The CDR3 protein is CATGQGNEWDTQYF.

The V gene is TRBV12-3 or TRBV12-4, the J gene TRBJ2-7; the D gene TCRdb calls, TRBD2, cannot be checked with no DNA. The CDR3 is 15 residues long. This chain's CDR3 is CASSSIRDYIYEQYF.

J is TRBJ2-5 and V is TRBV7-9; TCRdb returns TRBD2, unconfirmable since there is no DNA. The CDR3 consists of 13 residues. CDR1 is SEHNR and CDR2 is FQNEAQ in the germline V gene (reference sequence). The CDR3 loop reads CASRPGLEETQYF. Variable domain in full (rest from reference TRBV7-9 and TRBJ2-5): DTGVSQNPRHKITKRGQNVTFRCDPISEHNRLYWYRQTLGQGPEFLTYFQNEAQLEKSRLLSDRFSAERPKGSFSTLEIQRTEQGDSAMYLCASRPGLEETQYFGPGTRLLVL.

The chain joins TRBV12-3 or TRBV12-4 to TRBJ2-1; TCRdb calls TRBD2, which cannot be checked without DNA. The CDR3 is 18 residues long. The CDR3 sequence: CASSLGPILGLVDNEQFF.

The gene calls are TRBV7-9 and TRBJ2-4; TCRdb calls TRBD2, which cannot be checked without DNA. The germline V gene encodes CDR1 SEHNR and CDR2 FQNEAQ (reference sequence). The CDR3 consists of 19 residues. Here the CDR3 reads CATDRGGLAGPLAKNIQYF.